This is a list of T cell receptor beta chains from one sample in a study of T-cell reconstitution after alpha-beta-depleted transplantation in children. Each CDR3 protein is one row after TCRdb ran MiXCR on the PCR reads. The sample consists of about 240,000 distinct CDR3 sequences, roughly a quarter of them appearing once. Sequenced material: PBMCs, taken before TCRalphabeta/CD19-depleted stem cell transplant. These receptors originate from a girl aged 2 to 10 with Fanconi anemia, due to receive a stem cell transplant. CDR3s leave out the opening cysteine and the closing phenylalanine or tryptophan. D genes are given only for firm matches. Rows give clone size only sometimes, using once, few, many, or a class for an expanded clone.

v_call	j_call	clone_size	d_call	cdr3_aa
TRBV20-1	TRBJ1-2	many	-	SAREQPNYGYT
TRBV20-1	TRBJ2-1	many	TRBD2	SAYATSGRRYDEQF
TRBV20-1	TRBJ2-1	few	TRBD2	SARSEGTSGYNEQF
TRBV12-3/TRBV12-4	TRBJ2-7	many	TRBD1	ASSEASGTGDPYEQY
TRBV20-1	TRBJ2-3	many	TRBD2	SVRPAGERGTQY
TRBV12-3/TRBV12-4	TRBJ1-1	many	-	ASIPPRGGADTEAF
TRBV4-2	TRBJ2-5	many	-	ASSQVPGNQETQY
TRBV18	TRBJ2-5	-	-	ASSPFAETQY
TRBV12-3/TRBV12-4	TRBJ2-5	many	-	ASSFGLGETQY
TRBV20-1	TRBJ2-1	many	-	SARARRNYNEQF